This entry is about one TCR beta chain. The data originate from a study of shared clonotypes between healthy human individuals. The CDR3 spans 18 residues. The junction had 9 bases not matched to a gene; V was cut back by 5 bases and J by 0 bases. Germline CDR1 is MNHEY and CDR2 is SMNVEV (reference sequence). Using immunoSEQ multiplex PCR, the repertoire was profiled, and TCRdb retains in-frame clones only, with some absent. Of about half a million clones in the sample, around 80% were seen once. Sequences were obtained from PBMCs. The chain has TRBV27 and TRBJ1-5; 11 nucleotides match TRBD1. The TCR sequence derives from a woman aged 40 to 49 in good health. Some clones in this sample may be carry-over from other donors' samples. The chain's CDR3 is CASSPGTGGGYSNQPQHF. The CDR3 bases are TGTGCCAGCAGTCCCGGGACAGGGGGGGGTTATAGCAATCAGCCCCAGCATTTT.